The 21 T cell receptor beta chains below all came from one sample that was sequenced in a study of regulatory T cells in long-lasting Graves disease. Regarding time point: newly diagnosed GD, antithyroid drugs for less than 3 months. PBMC-extracted RNA yielded the TCR library. Arm-PCR of CDR3 regions with iRepertoire HTBI primers generated TCR beta libraries. TCRdb reprocessed the multiplex PCR reads via MiXCR and lists one record per CDR3 protein. The sample carries over 450,000 distinct CDR3 sequences, 12% recorded once. These sequences were also reported in another study, on T cells in Graves' hyperthyroidism and ophthalmopathy.

The specimen comprised peripheral blood mononuclear cells (PBMCs), sampled at new diagnosis, from a patient treated with antithyroid drugs. The receptors were sampled from a woman aged 25 to 39 with Graves disease.

This clonotype appeared many times. The V call is TRBV10-3, the J call TRBJ2-3, with a tentative D call TRBD1 (5 bases). The germline V gene has CDR1 ENHRY and CDR2 SYGVKD. The CDR3 sequence is 13 residues long. Trimming cost V 10 bases and J 2 bases, with 13 bases left between them. The CDR3 sequence is CATSYGATDTQYF. In DNA form, the CDR3 reads TGTGCCACCAGCTATGGGGCCACAGATACGCAGTATTTT.

V is TRBV11-2 and J is TRBJ2-1, with D possibly being TRBD2 (5 bases). CDR1 is SGHAT, CDR2 FQNNGV, per germline. The CDR3 has 17 residues. V lost 1 base and J lost 4, with 17 bases in between. CDR3 region: CASSLGLRGHPYNEQFF. CDR3 nucleotide sequence: TGTGCCAGCAGCTTAGGGCTCAGAGGGCACCCATACAATGAGCAGTTCTTC.

This clonotype occurred a few times. The chain employs TRBV20-1 and TRBJ1-2; a weak D match, TRBD1 (5 bases). The V end lost 2 bases, the J end lost 10 bases, and 17 bases lay between the germline ends. Germline CDR1 reads DFQATT; CDR2 reads SNEGSKA (reference sequence). CDR3 size: 13 residues. The CDR3 coding sequence is TGCAGTGCTAGACAGTTCTCCGGGGGAAACTACACCTTC. It codes for CSARQFSGGNYTF.

This clonotype was seen many times. The rearrangement joins TRBV20-1 to TRBJ2-3; 7 nucleotides align to TRBD2. CDR1 DFQATT and CDR2 SNEGSKA come from the germline V gene (reference sequence). V shed 4 bases and J 5 bases; nucleotides not matched to a gene: 9. This CDR3 comprises 14 residues. The CDR3 loop is CSATVAGHQDTQYF. The CDR3 region has the DNA TGCAGTGCTACCGTAGCGGGTCATCAAGATACGCAGTATTTT.

There are many counts of this clonotype. This chain uses TRBV20-1 with TRBJ2-7; no firm D call. The germline V gene has CDR1 DFQATT and CDR2 SNEGSKA (reference sequence). CDR3 length: 13 residues. CDR3 residues: CSARSHTAYEQYF. The DNA of the CDR3 is TGCAGCGCGAGGAGCCATACCGCCTACGAGCAGTACTTC.

The rearrangement joins TRBV5-8 to TRBJ1-5; no reliable D call. The CDR3 is made up of 16 amino acids. Germline V CDR1 and CDR2: SGHTS, YDEGEE. V shed 3 bases and J shed 4 bases, with 17 bases lying between them. In DNA form, the CDR3 reads TGTGCCAGCAGCTCCGAGTTGAGGGATAGTAATCAGCCCCAGCATTTT. Residues: CASSSELRDSNQPQHF.

This clonotype was recorded at least ten times. This chain connects TRBV29-1 to TRBJ2-1; D may correspond to TRBD1 or TRBD2 (6 bases each). With 6 bases removed from V and 4 bases from J, the gap between germline ends came to 19 bases. Germline CDR1 and CDR2: SQVTM and ANQGSEA. CDR3 length: 15 residues. As DNA, the CDR3 is TGCAGCGTAGGGGGGCTAGCAGGGATATACAATGAGCAGTTCTTC. Its translation: CSVGGLAGIYNEQFF.

This clonotype appeared many times. The gene calls are TRBV12-3 or TRBV12-4 and TRBJ2-7, with a tentative D call TRBD1 (5 bases). The V and J ends lost 3 bases and 4 bases respectively, with 13 bases between them. There are 14 residues in the CDR3. CDR3 sequence: CASSFGAGPYEQYF. The DNA for the CDR3 is TGTGCCAGCAGTTTTGGGGCAGGGCCTTACGAGCAGTACTTC.

Ten or more counts support this clonotype. The chain joins TRBV12-3 or TRBV12-4 to TRBJ1-1; D unresolved. The V and J ends lost 8 bases and 0 bases respectively, with 13 bases between them. The CDR3 sequence is 14 residues long. The CDR3 is CASGGSQLNTEAFF. CDR3 nucleotide sequence: TGTGCCAGCGGAGGGAGTCAGTTGAACACTGAAGCTTTCTTT.

The genes are TRBV12-3 or TRBV12-4 and TRBJ2-3; TRBD1 matches 7 bases. The CDR3 spans 16 residues. V lost 6 bases, J lost 2 bases, and 11 bases stayed unmatched. This CDR3 reads CASSRDRRTLTDTQYF. The CDR3 DNA is TGTGCCAGCAGCCGGGACAGAAGGACCCTCACAGATACGCAGTATTTT.

This clonotype occurred many times. This chain links TRBV27 with TRBJ2-7; 9 bases align to TRBD2. This CDR3 is 15 amino acids long. J gave up 2 bases and V 6 bases, and 8 bases lay outside the gene matches. Germline V CDR1 and CDR2: MNHEY, SMNVEV (reference sequence). CDR3 in amino acids: CASSLATSGPYEQYF. The DNA of the CDR3 is TGTGCCAGCAGCTTAGCGACTAGCGGACCCTACGAGCAGTACTTC.

The J gene is TRBJ2-3, the V gene TRBV27; 7 bases are shared with TRBD2. The V and J ends lost 4 bases and 6 bases, in that order; junction bases with no gene match: 7. Germline V gives CDR1 MNHEY, CDR2 SMNVEV (reference sequence). This CDR3 spans 14 amino acids. In nucleotides, the CDR3 is TGTGCCAGCAGTTCCGGGACTAAAGTCGATACGCAGTATTTT. Amino acid sequence: CASSSGTKVDTQYF.

The chain recombines TRBV7-2 with TRBJ2-2; D perhaps matches TRBD1 (6 bases). Germline V lookup: CDR1 SGHTA, CDR2 FQGNSA. The V end was cut by 2 bases, the J end by 5 bases, with 9 bases between. The CDR3 contains 14 residues. CDR3 in amino acids: CASSLWQGTGELFF. The DNA for the CDR3 is TGTGCCAGCAGCTTATGGCAGGGGACCGGGGAGCTGTTTTTT. Full variable domain (rest looked up from reference TRBV7-2 and TRBJ2-2): GAGVSQSPSNKVTEKGKDVELRCDPISGHTALYWYRQSLGQGLEFLIYFQGNSAPDKSGLPSDRFSAERTGGSVSTLTIQRTQQEDSAVYLCASSLWQGTGELFFGEGSRLTVL.

The V call is TRBV7-9, the J call TRBJ1-4; 12 bases agree with TRBD1. CDR1 is SEHNR, CDR2 FQNEAQ, per germline (reference sequence). The CDR3 extends over 16 amino acids. J lost 3 bases, V lost 5 bases, and 4 bases had no gene match. Here the CDR3 reads CASSRDRGRANEKLFF. CDR3 sequence (DNA): TGTGCCAGCAGCCGGGACAGGGGGCGAGCTAATGAAAAACTGTTTTTT. Using reference TRBV7-9 and TRBJ1-4 for the parts outside the CDR3, the full variable domain is DTGVSQNPRHKITKRGQNVTFRCDPISEHNRLYWYRQTLGQGPEFLTYFQNEAQLEKSRLLSDRFSAERPKGSFSTLEIQRTEQGDSAMYLCASSRDRGRANEKLFFGSGTQLSVL.

This clonotype was counted only a few times. A much larger clone differs by one base, so this may be a read error. The CDR3 loop is CASTSDRATEAFF. In nucleotides, the CDR3 is TGTGCCAGCACATCCGACAGGGCCACTGAAGCTTTCTTT. The rearrangement joins TRBV18 to TRBJ1-1; 7 positions match TRBD1. With 8 bases clipped from V and 4 bases from J, the junction kept 7 bases outside the gene matches. Germline assignment: CDR1 KGHSH and CDR2 LQKENI. The CDR3 consists of 13 residues.

Many counts were recorded for this clonotype. The rearrangement joins TRBV7-2 to TRBJ1-1; possibly TRBD1 for D (5 bases). V was trimmed by 2 bases and J by 5 bases, leaving 12 bases between them. CDR3 length: 14 amino acids. The germline gives CDR1 SGHTA, CDR2 FQGNSA. The CDR3 reads CASSLQGVGTEAFF. The CDR3 bases are TGTGCCAGCAGCTTACAGGGAGTGGGGACTGAAGCTTTCTTT.

At least ten counts were recorded for this clonotype. V and J are TRBV27 and TRBJ2-3, with no clear D. Germline V gene sequence: CDR1 MNHEY, CDR2 SMNVEV (reference sequence). This CDR3 has 15 residues. Trimming cost V 3 bases and J 1 base, with 11 bases left between them. The CDR3 is CASSLDHERTDTQYF. Written as DNA, the CDR3 is TGTGCCAGCAGTTTGGACCACGAGCGCACAGATACGCAGTATTTT.

About this clonotype: Relative to the germline gene, one junction end is altered; a read error may explain this. The rearrangement uses TRBV6-5 and TRBJ2-3; tentative D call: TRBD1 (5 bases). The germline V gene encodes CDR1 MNHEY and CDR2 SVGAGI. The CDR3 is 16 residues long. The CDR3 DNA sequence: TGTGCCAGCAGTTATTATCGGGCGGAAGGCACAGGTACGCAGTATTTT. Translation gives CASSYYRAEGTGTQYF.

The chain recombines TRBV3-1 with TRBJ2-5, with D unresolved. Germline V gene lookup returns CDR1 LGHDT and CDR2 YNNKEL (reference sequence). This CDR3 comprises 14 residues. V lost 2 bases and J lost 3, with 10 bases in between. The CDR3 DNA is TGTGCCAGCAGCCAACTGACCGAGGAAGAGACCCAGTACTTC. It specifies CASSQLTEEETQYF.

Remarks on this clonotype: A read error is likely here: a far larger clone is one base away. This chain joins TRBV6-2 or TRBV6-3 and TRBJ2-7, with TRBD2 matching 9 bases. CDR1 is MNHEY, CDR2 SVGEGT, per germline. This CDR3 is 15 amino acids long. The CDR3 protein is CVTTRMASGNYEQYF. CDR3 sequence (DNA): TGTGTCACTACCCGGATGGCTAGCGGGAACTACGAGCAGTACTTC.

This clonotype has a handful of counts. The chain links TRBV6-5 to TRBJ2-1, with D perhaps TRBD2 (5 bases). Germline CDR1 is MNHEY and CDR2 is SVGAGI. V was cut by 4 bases and J by 7 bases, with 14 bases left in between. This CDR3 is built from 14 residues. DNA for the CDR3: TGTGCCAGCAGTTCCCTGGGCGGGCGAAATGAGCAGTTCTTC. Its protein product is CASSSLGGRNEQFF.